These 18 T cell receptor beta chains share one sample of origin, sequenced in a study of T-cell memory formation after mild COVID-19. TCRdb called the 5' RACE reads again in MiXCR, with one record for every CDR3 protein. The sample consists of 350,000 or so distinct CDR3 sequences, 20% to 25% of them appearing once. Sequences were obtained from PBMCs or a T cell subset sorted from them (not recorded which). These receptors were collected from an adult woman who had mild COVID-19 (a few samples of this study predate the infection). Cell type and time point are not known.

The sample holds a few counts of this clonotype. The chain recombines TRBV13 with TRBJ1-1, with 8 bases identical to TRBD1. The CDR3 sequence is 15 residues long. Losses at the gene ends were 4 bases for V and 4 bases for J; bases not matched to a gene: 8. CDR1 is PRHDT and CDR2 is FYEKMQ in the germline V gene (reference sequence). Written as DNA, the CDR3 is TGTGCCAGCAGCTACCGACTCGGACAGGGCACTGAAGCTTTCTTT. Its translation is CASSYRLGQGTEAFF.

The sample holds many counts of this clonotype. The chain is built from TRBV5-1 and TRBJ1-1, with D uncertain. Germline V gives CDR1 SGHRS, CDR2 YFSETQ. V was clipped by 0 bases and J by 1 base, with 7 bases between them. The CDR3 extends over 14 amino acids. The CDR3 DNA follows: TGCGCCAGCAGCTTGGCACCAGGGAACACTGAAGCTTTCTTT. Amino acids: CASSLAPGNTEAFF.

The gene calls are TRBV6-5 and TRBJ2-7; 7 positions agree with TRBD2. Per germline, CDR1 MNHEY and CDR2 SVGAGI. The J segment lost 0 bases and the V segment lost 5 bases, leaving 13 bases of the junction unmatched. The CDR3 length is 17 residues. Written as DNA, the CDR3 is TGTGCCAGCAGTGCCTTCTTTGGCGGGGGTAGCTCCTACGAGCAGTACTTC. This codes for CASSAFFGGGSSYEQYF.

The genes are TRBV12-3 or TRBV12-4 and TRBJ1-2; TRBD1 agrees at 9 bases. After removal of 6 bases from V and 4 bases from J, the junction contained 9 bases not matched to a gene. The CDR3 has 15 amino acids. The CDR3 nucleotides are TGTGCCAGCAGCCCTAACACGGGACAGGGCTATGGCTACACCTTC. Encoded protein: CASSPNTGQGYGYTF.

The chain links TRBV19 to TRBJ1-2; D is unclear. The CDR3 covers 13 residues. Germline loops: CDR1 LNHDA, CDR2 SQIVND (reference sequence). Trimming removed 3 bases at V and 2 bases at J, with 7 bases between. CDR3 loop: CASSMKVNYGYTF. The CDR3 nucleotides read TGTGCCAGTAGTATGAAGGTGAACTATGGCTACACCTTC.

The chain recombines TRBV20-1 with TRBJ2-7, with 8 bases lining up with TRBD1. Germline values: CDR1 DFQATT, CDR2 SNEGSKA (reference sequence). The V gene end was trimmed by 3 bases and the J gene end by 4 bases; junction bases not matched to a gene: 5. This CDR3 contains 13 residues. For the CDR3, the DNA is TGCAGTGCTAGGGACAGGGATTTATACGAGCAGTACTTC. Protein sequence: CSARDRDLYEQYF.

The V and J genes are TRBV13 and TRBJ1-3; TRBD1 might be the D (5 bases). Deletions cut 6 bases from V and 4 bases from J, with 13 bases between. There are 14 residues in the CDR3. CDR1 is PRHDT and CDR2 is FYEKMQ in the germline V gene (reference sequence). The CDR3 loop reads CASRVGETGNTIYF. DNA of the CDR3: TGTGCCAGCAGAGTAGGGGAAACGGGAAACACCATATATTTT.

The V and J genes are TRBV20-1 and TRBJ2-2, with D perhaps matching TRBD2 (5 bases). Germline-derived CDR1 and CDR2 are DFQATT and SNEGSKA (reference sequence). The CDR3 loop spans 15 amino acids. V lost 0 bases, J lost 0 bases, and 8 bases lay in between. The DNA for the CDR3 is TGCAGTGCTAGAGATGGACTGACGAACACCGGGGAGCTGTTTTTT. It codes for CSARDGLTNTGELFF.

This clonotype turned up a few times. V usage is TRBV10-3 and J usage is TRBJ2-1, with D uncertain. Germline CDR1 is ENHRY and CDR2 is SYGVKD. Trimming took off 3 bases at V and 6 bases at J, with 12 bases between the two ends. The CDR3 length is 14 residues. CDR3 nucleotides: TGTGCCATCAGTGAAGGTCCAGCGAGCAATGAGCAGTTCTTC. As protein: CAISEGPASNEQFF.

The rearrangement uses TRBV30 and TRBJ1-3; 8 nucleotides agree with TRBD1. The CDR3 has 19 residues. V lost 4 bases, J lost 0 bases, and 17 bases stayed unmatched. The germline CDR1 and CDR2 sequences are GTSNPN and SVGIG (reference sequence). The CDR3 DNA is TGTGCCTGGACCCCCGAAGGACAGGGTCCGCTTTACTCTGGAAACACCATATATTTT. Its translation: CAWTPEGQGPLYSGNTIYF.

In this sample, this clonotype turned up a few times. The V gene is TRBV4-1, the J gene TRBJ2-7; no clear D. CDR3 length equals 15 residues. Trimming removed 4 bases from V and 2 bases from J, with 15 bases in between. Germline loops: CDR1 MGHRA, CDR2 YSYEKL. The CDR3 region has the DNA TGCGCCAGCAGCCTTCTAGGGCAGACGACCTACGAGCAGTACTTC. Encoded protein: CASSLLGQTTYEQYF.

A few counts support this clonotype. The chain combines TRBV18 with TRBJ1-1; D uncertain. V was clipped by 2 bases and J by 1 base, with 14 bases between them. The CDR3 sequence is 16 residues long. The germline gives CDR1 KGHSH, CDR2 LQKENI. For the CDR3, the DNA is TGTGCCAGCTCACCAAGCTGGGGTGGGTCGAACACTGAAGCTTTCTTT. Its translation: CASSPSWGGSNTEAFF. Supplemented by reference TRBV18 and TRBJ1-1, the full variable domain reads NAGVMQNPRHLVRRRGQEARLRCSPMKGHSHVYWYRQLPEEGLKFMVYLQKENIIDESGMPKERFSAEFPKEGPSILRIQQVVRGDSAAYFCASSPSWGGSNTEAFFGQGTRLTVV.

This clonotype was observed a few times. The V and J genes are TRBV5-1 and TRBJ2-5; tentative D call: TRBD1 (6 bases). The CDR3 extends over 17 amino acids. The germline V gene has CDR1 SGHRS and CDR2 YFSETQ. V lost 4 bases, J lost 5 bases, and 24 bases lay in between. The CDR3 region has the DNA TGCGCCAGCAGCACCACAGGGTCGCAAATATCAGGGGAGACCCAGTACTTC. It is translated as CASSTTGSQISGETQYF. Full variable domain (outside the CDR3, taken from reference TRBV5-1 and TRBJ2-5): KAGVTQTPRYLIKTRGQQVTLSCSPISGHRSVSWYQQTPGQGLQFLFEYFSETQRNKGNFPGRFSGRQFSNSRSEMNVSTLELGDSALYLCASSTTGSQISGETQYFGPGTRLLVL.

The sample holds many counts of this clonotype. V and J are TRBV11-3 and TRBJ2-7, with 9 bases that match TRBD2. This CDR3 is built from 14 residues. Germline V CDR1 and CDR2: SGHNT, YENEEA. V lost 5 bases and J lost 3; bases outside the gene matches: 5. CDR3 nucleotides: TGTGCCAGCAGCCTGGGACTAGCAGACTACGAGCAGTACTTC. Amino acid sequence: CASSLGLADYEQYF.

The CDR3 sequence is CASRPGRNTEAFF. The CDR3 DNA follows: TGTGCCAGCAGGCCGGGACGTAACACTGAAGCTTTCTTT. V usage is TRBV6-1 and J usage is TRBJ1-1, with a tentative D call TRBD1 (5 bases). The V gene lost 6 bases and the J gene lost 2 bases, with 10 bases spanning the gap. The CDR3 runs to 13 residues. CDR1 and CDR2 (germline): MNHNS, SASEGT.

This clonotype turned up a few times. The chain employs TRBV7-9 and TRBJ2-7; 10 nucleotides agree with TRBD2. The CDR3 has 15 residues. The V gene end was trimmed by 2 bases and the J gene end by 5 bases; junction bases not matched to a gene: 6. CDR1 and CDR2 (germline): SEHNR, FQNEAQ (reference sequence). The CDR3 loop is CASSLTLAGRNEQYF. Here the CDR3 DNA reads TGTGCCAGCAGCTTAACACTAGCGGGAAGAAACGAGCAGTACTTC.

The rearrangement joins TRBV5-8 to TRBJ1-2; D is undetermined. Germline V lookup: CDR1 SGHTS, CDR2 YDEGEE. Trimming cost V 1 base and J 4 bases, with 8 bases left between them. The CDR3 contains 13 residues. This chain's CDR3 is CASSLPGSYGYTF. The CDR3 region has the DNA TGTGCCAGCAGCTTGCCGGGGAGCTATGGCTACACCTTC.

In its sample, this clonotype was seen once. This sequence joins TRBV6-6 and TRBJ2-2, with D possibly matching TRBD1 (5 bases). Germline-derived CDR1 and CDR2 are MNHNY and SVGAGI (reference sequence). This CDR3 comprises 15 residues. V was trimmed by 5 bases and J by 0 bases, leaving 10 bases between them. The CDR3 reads CASSPTESNTGELFF. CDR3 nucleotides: TGTGCCAGCAGTCCGACAGAGTCGAACACCGGGGAGCTGTTTTTT.